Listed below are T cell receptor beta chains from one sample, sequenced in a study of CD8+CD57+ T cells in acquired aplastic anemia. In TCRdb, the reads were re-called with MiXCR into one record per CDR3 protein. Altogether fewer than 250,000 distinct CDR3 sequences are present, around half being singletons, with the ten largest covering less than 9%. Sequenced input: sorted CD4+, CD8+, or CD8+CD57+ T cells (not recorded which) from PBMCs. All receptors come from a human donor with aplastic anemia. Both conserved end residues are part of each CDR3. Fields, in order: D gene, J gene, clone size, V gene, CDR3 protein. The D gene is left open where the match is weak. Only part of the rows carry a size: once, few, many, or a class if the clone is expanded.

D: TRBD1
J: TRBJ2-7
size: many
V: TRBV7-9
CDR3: CASSLPEQGPPYEQYF

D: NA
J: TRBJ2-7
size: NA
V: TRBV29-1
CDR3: CSVGDSAYEQYF

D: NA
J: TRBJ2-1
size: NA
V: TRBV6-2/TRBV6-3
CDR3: CASSYPRNEQFF

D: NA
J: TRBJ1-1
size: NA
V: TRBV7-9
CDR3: CASSLGEGEAFF

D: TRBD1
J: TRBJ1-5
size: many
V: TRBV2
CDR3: CASSETGTGTSNQPQHF

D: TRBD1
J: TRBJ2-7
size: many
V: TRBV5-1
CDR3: CASSFQGQNYEQYF

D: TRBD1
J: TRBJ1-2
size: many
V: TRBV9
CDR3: CASSGWDRGWYGYTF

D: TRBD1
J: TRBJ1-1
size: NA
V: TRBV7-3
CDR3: CASSLTRTGNTEVFF

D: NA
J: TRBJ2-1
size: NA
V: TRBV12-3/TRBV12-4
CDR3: CASGRDLLYEQFF

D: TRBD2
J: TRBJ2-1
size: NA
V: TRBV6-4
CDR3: CASSETGTSGTNEQFF

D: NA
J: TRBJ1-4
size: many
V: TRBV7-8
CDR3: CASSLEVRGTNEKLFF

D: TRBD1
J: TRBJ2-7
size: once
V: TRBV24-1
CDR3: CATSRTGDSYEQYF

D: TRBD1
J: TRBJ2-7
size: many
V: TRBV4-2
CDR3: CASSYNRGPSYEQYF